The table lists the clone carrying this T cell receptor beta chain with many counts. CDR1 is DFQATT, CDR2 SNEGSKA, per germline (reference sequence). V was shortened by 6 bases and J by 0 bases, with 11 bases between the two germline ends. This CDR3 is 13 amino acids long. RNA transcripts were the template for amplifying TCR beta CDR3 regions. The TCR CDR3 first-round RT-PCR relied on the HTBI primer set. TCRdb re-called the multiplex PCR reads through MiXCR, storing one row per CDR3 protein. The repertoire holds hundreds of thousands of distinct CDR3 sequences, with around 16% as singletons. The sample belongs to a study of T cells in Graves' hyperthyroidism and ophthalmopathy.

The chain recombines TRBV20-1 with TRBJ1-1; D not certain. The sequence came from a young woman with Graves' hyperthyroidism that later progressed to Graves' ophthalmopathy. The sequenced sample was blood. CDR3 region: CSAAPTVNTEAFF. The CDR3 coding sequence is TGCAGTGCCGCGCCTACAGTGAACACTGAAGCTTTCTTT.